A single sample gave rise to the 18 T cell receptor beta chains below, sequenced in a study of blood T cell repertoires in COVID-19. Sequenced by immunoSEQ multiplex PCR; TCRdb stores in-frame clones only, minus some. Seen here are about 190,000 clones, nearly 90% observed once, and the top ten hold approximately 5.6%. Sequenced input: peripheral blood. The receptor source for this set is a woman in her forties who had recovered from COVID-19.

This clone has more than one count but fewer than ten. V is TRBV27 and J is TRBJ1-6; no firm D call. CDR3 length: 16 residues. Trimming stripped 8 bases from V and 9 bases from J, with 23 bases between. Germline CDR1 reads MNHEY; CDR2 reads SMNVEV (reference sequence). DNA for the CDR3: TGTGCCAGCTCAATGGAGGGTAATTCGGCAGGTTCACCCCTCCACTTT. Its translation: CASSMEGNSAGSPLHF.

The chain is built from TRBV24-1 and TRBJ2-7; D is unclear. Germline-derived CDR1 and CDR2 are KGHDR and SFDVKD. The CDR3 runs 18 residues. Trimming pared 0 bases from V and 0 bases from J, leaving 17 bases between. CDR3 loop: CATSDLTESSLSSYEQYF. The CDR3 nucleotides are TGTGCCACCAGTGATTTGACAGAAAGTTCCCTAAGCTCCTACGAGCAGTACTTC.

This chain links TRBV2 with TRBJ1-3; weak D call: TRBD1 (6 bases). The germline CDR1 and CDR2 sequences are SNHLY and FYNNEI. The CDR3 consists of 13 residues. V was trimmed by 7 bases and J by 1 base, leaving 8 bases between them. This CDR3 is CASKGGSGNTIYF. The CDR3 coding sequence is TGTGCCAGCAAGGGGGGGTCTGGAAACACCATATATTTT.

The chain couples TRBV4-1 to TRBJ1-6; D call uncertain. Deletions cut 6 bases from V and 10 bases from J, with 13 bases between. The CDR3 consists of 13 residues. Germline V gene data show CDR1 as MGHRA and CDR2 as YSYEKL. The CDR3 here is CASSPEFRSPLHF. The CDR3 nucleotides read TGCGCCAGCAGTCCGGAGTTTAGGTCACCCCTCCACTTT.

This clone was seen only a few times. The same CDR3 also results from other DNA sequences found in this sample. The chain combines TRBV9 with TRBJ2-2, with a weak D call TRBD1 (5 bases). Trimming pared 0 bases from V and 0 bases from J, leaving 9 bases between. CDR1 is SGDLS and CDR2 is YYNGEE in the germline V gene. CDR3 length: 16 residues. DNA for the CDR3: TGTGCCAGCAGCGTAGAAAGGGGCCCGAACACCGGGGAGCTGTTTTTT. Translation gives CASSVERGPNTGELFF.

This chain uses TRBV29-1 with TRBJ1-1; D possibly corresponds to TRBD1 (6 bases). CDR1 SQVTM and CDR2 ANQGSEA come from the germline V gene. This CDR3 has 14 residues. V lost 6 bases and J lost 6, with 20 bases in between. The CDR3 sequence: CSVPWHGGRSEAFF. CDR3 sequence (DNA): TGCAGCGTCCCCTGGCATGGGGGCAGGTCTGAAGCTTTCTTT.

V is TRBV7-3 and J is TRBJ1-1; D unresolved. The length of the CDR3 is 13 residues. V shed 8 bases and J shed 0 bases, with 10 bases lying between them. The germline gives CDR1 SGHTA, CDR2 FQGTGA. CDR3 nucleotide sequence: TGTGCCAGCGCTTCAGTGGTGAACACTGAAGCTTTCTTT. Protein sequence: CASASVVNTEAFF.

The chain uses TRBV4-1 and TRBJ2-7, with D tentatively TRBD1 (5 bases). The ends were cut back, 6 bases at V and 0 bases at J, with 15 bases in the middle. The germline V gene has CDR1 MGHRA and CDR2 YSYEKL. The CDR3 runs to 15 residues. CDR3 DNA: TGCGCCAGCAGGCAAAGCGAGACAGCCTCCTACGAGCAGTACTTC. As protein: CASRQSETASYEQYF.

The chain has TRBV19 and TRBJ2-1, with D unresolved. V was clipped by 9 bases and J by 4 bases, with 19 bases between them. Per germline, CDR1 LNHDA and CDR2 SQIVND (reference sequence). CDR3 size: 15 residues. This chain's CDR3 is CARICAWSRYNEQFF. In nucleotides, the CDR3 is TGTGCCAGGATATGTGCGTGGAGTAGGTACAATGAGCAGTTCTTC.

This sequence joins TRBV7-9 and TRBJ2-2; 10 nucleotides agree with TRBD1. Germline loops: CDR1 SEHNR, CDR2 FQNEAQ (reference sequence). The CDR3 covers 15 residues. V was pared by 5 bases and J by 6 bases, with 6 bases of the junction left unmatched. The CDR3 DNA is TGTGCCAGCAGCCGCAGACAGGGGGCCGCCGGGGAGCTGTTTTTT. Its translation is CASSRRQGAAGELFF.

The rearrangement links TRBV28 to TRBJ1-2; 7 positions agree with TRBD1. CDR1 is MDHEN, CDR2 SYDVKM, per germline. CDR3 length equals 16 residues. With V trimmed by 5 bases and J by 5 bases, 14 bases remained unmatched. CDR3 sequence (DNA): TGTGCCAGCAGTGATGGGACAGCCGGTACCGCATATGGCTACACCTTC. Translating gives CASSDGTAGTAYGYTF.

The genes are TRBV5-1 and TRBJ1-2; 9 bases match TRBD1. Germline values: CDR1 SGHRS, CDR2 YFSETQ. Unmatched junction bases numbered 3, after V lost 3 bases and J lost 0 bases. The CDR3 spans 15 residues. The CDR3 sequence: CASSSRTGANYGYTF. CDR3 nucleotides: TGCGCCAGCAGCTCCCGGACAGGGGCTAACTATGGCTACACCTTC.

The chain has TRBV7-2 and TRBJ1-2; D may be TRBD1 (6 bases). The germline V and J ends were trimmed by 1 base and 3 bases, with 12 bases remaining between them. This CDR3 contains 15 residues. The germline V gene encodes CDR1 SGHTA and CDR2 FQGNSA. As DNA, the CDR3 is TGTGCCAGCAGCTTAGGAGGGGGAACGTACTATGGCTACACCTTC. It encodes CASSLGGGTYYGYTF.

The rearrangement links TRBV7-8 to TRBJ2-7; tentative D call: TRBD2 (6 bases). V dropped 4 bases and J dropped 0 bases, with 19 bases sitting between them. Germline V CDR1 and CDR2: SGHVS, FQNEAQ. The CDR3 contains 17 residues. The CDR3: CASSSARVLAPSYEQYF. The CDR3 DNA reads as TGTGCCAGCAGCTCGGCCCGGGTTCTAGCGCCCTCCTACGAGCAGTACTTC.

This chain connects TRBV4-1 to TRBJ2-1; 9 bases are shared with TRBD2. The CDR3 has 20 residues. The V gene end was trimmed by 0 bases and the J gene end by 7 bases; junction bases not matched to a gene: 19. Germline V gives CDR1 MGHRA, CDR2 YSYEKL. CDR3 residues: CASSQDGLASGEAGMNEQFF. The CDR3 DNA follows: TGCGCCAGCAGCCAAGATGGGTTGGCTAGCGGGGAGGCTGGTATGAATGAGCAGTTCTTC.

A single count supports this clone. CDR3 sequence (DNA): TGTGCCAGCAGCATTGACAGGGTTCTAGACGAGCAGTACTTC. Protein product: CASSIDRVLDEQYF. The genes are TRBV5-8 and TRBJ2-7, with 7 bases fitting TRBD1. The CDR3 contains 14 residues. Germline values: CDR1 SGHTS, CDR2 YDEGEE. Trimming at V came to 4 bases and at J to 5 bases, leaving 9 bases not matched to a gene.

The CDR3: CASSPTTGVRNQPQHF. The CDR3, as DNA: TGTGCCAGCAGTCCTACGACAGGTGTACGCAATCAGCCCCAGCATTTT. The chain links TRBV6-6 to TRBJ1-5; D possibly corresponds to TRBD1 (6 bases). The germline V gene has CDR1 MNHNY and CDR2 SVGAGI (reference sequence). Trimming took 5 bases from V and 2 from J, leaving 16 bases between them. This CDR3 has 16 residues.

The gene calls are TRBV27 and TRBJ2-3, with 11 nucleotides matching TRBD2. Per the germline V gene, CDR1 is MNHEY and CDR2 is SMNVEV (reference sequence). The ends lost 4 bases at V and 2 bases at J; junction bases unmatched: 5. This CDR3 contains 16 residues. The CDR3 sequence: CASSSRTSGLTDTQYF. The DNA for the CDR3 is TGTGCCAGCAGTTCGCGGACTAGCGGGCTCACAGATACGCAGTATTTT.